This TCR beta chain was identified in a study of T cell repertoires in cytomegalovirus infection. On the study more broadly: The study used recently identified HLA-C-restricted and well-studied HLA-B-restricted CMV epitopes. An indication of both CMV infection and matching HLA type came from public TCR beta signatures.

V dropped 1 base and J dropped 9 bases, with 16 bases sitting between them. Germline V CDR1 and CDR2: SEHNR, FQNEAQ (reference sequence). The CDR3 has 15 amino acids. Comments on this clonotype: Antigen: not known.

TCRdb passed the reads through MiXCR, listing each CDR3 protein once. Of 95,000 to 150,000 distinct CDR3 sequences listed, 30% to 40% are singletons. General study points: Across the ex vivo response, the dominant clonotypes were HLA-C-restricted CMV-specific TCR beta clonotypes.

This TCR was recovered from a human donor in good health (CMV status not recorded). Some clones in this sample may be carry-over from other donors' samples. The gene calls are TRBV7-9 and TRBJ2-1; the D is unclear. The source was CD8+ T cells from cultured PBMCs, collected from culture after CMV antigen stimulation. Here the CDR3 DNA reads TGTGCCAGCAGCTTAGTAGGCTCTGTTTTACGTGAGCAGTTCTTC. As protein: CASSLVGSVLREQFF.